This T cell receptor beta chain stems from a study of CD8+CD57+ T cells in acquired aplastic anemia (dated by TCRdb to 2016 to 2019). Study-level background: On average, sorted CD4+ and CD8+ cells yielded approximately 3 ug of extracted DNA, with a range of about 0.18 to 27.4 ug. CD8+CD57+ expansion was defined as frequency above the mean frequency observed in healthy subjects. Broad study findings and their caveats: Although some 28 CD8+ CDR3 sequences were shared by patients and controls, these sequences appeared highly expressed in patients and within the immunodominant clones of patients. Patients and healthy controls showed no significant difference in CD8+ Simpson's diversity (P=0.060).

TCR beta VDJ combination and CDR3 sequence profiling used genomic DNA as the template. An Illumina HiSeq 2000 was the platform used for TCR repertoire sequencing. The study's own analysis went as follows. TRBV/TRBJ rearrangement plots, CDR3 size and DJ length profiles, and Simpson's diversity index were used to assess repertoires. The most abundant DNA sequence in the deep sequencing data was taken as the immunodominant clone. CDR3 amino acid sequences were screened for sharing across subjects and compared with published repertoires and the VDJdb database. TCRdb itself trimmed the public reads at Q25 with fastp, ran MiXCR and retained productive beta chains. A single entry per CDR3 protein holds the most common genes and DNA from its merged rows. None of the V and J calls come from the authors' own analysis; TCRdb made them. The sample table contains roughly 250,000 distinct CDR3 sequences; only one count was recorded for 70% to 85% of them. In total, the top ten clones hold less than 50% of the sample.

Clipping removes 6 bases from V and 6 bases from J, with 13 as the unmatched junction base count. CDR3 length: 16 amino acids, cysteine to phenylalanine. The only DNA kept is the CDR3, 48 bases in frame from the first base. From a lookup of the germline V gene, CDR1 and CDR2 are SNHLY and FYNNEI. Patients chosen for sequencing had shown expansion of CD8+CD57+ cells by flow cytometry. Every patient had severe acquired aplastic anemia, diagnosed using the International Study of Aplastic Anemia and Agranulocytosis and Camitta criteria. No therapy had been received by the patients at the time of blood sampling. In the study, sorted CD4+ and CD8+ blood T cells from patients with severe aplastic anemia and from healthy subjects underwent deep sequencing of TCR repertoires. Patients were enrolled in the USA under clinicaltrials.gov protocols 00001620, 01623167, 00001397, 00071045, 00081523 and 00961064. Ficoll-Paque density gradient centrifugation was used to isolate peripheral blood mononuclear cells. Before DNA extraction, CD4+ and CD8+ T cells were sorted with FACS or magnetic beads.

To note about this clonotype: No antigen is known for it. No much larger clonotype is one base removed from it; base qualities were not supplied.

Material: sorted CD4+, CD8+, or CD8+CD57+ T cells (not recorded which) from PBMCs. The chain couples TRBV2 to TRBJ1-2; TRBD1 fits 10 bases in the junction. This sequence originates from a human donor with aplastic anemia. The bases read TGTGCCAGCAGCCAAGCTTGGGACAGGGGAAAGGATGGCTACACCTTC. This encodes CASSQAWDRGKDGYTF. Where the CDR3 stops, the reference TRBV2 and TRBJ1-2 genes take over; the full variable domain is EPEVTQTPSHQVTQMGQEVILRCVPISNHLYFYWYRQILGQKVEFLVSFYNNEISEKSEIFDDQFSVERPDGSNFTLKIRSTKLEDSAMYFCASSQAWDRGKDGYTFGSGTRLTVV.